The 32 T cell receptor beta chains in this list originate from one sample, sequenced in a study of CD8+ T cells in alopecia areata (dated 2018 in TCRdb). What this sample's time point label stands for: less than 30 weeks on oral tofacitinib. Taken with the paper, the label for treatment or condition translates to: oral pan-JAK inhibitor, 5-10 mg twice daily. Library generation was performed with the immunoSEQ multiplex PCR assay. RNA was extracted from all samples and reverse transcribed into cDNA as template for TCR sequencing. What TCRdb holds here is the immuneACCESS table cut down to in-frame rearrangements. Part of the clones is not present; checked against another copy, under half of the missing clones reflect an unresolved V gene, and the others are unexplained. Counted in this sample were 100,000 to 130,000 clones; 84% of them appeared once. Roughly a quarter of the sample lies in the top ten.

This specimen was CD8+ T cells sorted from blood, taken at week 24, from a patient treated with tofacitinib. These receptors all come from a human donor with alopecia areata.

This clone was seen a single time. This CDR3 is also generated by other DNA sequences in the sample. The chain recombines TRBV6-5 with TRBJ2-7, with D maybe TRBD1 (5 bases). CDR1 and CDR2 (germline): MNHEY, SVGAGI. The V end lost 3 bases, the J end lost 1 base, and 7 bases lay between the germline ends. There are 13 residues in the CDR3. CDR3 residues: CASSYRGSYEQYF. The DNA for the CDR3 is TGTGCCAGCAGTTATAGGGGTTCCTACGAGCAGTACTTC.

This chain uses TRBV6-1 with TRBJ2-5, with D perhaps TRBD2 (7 bases). The CDR3 has 15 amino acids. CDR1 MNHNS and CDR2 SASEGT come from the germline V gene. Trimming took 8 bases from V and 2 from J, leaving 18 bases between them. CDR3 amino acids: CASGDAGALQETQYF. In DNA form, the CDR3 reads TGTGCCAGCGGGGACGCGGGGGCTTTACAAGAGACCCAGTACTTC.

The V and J genes are TRBV7-9 and TRBJ2-5; 8 bases align to TRBD1. CDR3 length: 17 amino acids. CDR1 and CDR2 (germline): SEHNR, FQNEAQ (reference sequence). With V trimmed by 6 bases and J by 7 bases, 19 bases remained unmatched. The CDR3 DNA sequence: TGTGCCAGCAGTCCACCCCTAGAGACAGGACAGGGAGGGACCCAGTACTTC. Its translation is CASSPPLETGQGGTQYF.

This rearrangement joins TRBV5-4 to TRBJ2-3, with a possible D match to TRBD1 (6 bases). V gave up 1 base and J gave up 0 bases, with 12 bases separating them. Germline CDR1 is SGHNT and CDR2 is YYREEE (reference sequence). This CDR3 is built from 16 residues. The CDR3 nucleotides are TGTGCCAGCAGCTTGCAAGGGGGTACTAGCACAGATACGCAGTATTTT. This codes for CASSLQGGTSTDTQYF.

This rearrangement joins TRBV7-9 to TRBJ2-7; perhaps D is TRBD1 or TRBD2 (6 bases each). This CDR3 has 14 residues. V shed 2 bases and J shed 2 bases, with 10 bases lying between them. Germline values: CDR1 SEHNR, CDR2 FQNEAQ (reference sequence). CDR3 region: CASSLTGAAYEQYF. DNA of the CDR3: TGTGCCAGCAGCTTAACGGGGGCAGCCTACGAGCAGTACTTC.

V and J are TRBV4-3 and TRBJ2-7, with 10 bases that match TRBD1. The J segment lost 1 base and the V segment lost 3 bases, leaving 3 bases of the junction unmatched. Germline V gene data show CDR1 as LGHNA and CDR2 as YSLEER. The CDR3 spans 15 residues. The chain's CDR3 is CASSQRQGASYEQYF. CDR3 in DNA: TGCGCCAGCAGCCAGCGACAGGGGGCATCCTACGAGCAGTACTTC.

The rearrangement joins TRBV5-6 to TRBJ2-7; 8 positions match TRBD1. The CDR3 has 15 amino acids. The V gene end was trimmed by 4 bases and the J gene end by 3 bases; junction bases not matched to a gene: 9. Germline CDR1 is SGHDT and CDR2 is YYEEEE. Here the CDR3 reads CASSRRGQGFYEQYF. CDR3 DNA sequence: TGTGCCAGCAGCCGTCGAGGACAGGGTTTCTACGAGCAGTACTTC.

The rearrangement uses TRBV7-6 and TRBJ2-7, with unresolved D. The germline gives CDR1 SGHVS, CDR2 FNYEAQ. The V gene lost 3 bases and the J gene lost 0 bases, with 18 bases spanning the gap. The CDR3 totals 17 residues. CDR3 DNA sequence: TGTGCCAGCAGCTTTAATCCCGATGGCGGAAGCTCCTACGAGCAGTACTTC. Residues: CASSFNPDGGSSYEQYF.

In its sample, this clone was seen once. The genes are TRBV28 and TRBJ2-7, with 7 positions matching TRBD2. The ends lost 6 bases at V and 0 bases at J; junction bases unmatched: 8. CDR3 length: 15 residues. The germline V gene has CDR1 MDHEN and CDR2 SYDVKM. This CDR3 is CASSSGTALSYEQYF. In DNA, the CDR3 is TGTGCCAGCAGCAGCGGGACGGCCCTCTCCTACGAGCAGTACTTC.

This rearrangement joins TRBV7-8 to TRBJ2-3, with 8 bases that match TRBD2. J was trimmed by 1 base and V by 2 bases; bases with no gene match: 5. CDR1 and CDR2 from the germline V gene are SGHVS and FQNEAQ. The CDR3 is 16 amino acids. The CDR3 here is CASSLYISGGTDTQYF. As DNA, the CDR3 is TGTGCCAGCAGCTTATATATTAGCGGGGGCACAGATACGCAGTATTTT.

The V gene is TRBV4-3, the J gene TRBJ1-4; 7 bases agree with TRBD1. In germline, CDR1 is LGHNA, CDR2 YSLEER. V lost 1 base, J lost 7 bases, and 3 bases stayed unmatched. The CDR3 loop spans 14 amino acids. In nucleotides, the CDR3 is TGCGCCAGCAGCCAAGGACAGGGCTCTGAAAAACTGTTTTTT. Encoded protein: CASSQGQGSEKLFF.

This clone was seen a handful of times. V is TRBV7-9 and J is TRBJ2-3; D is ambiguous. The CDR3 covers 14 residues. The germline gives CDR1 SEHNR, CDR2 FQNEAQ (reference sequence). Trimming took off 3 bases at V and 2 bases at J, with 9 bases between the two ends. The CDR3 DNA is TGTGCCAGCAGCTTTCCGGACGCCACAGATACGCAGTATTTT. Its protein is CASSFPDATDTQYF.

The chain has TRBV7-2 and TRBJ2-3; 11 bases are shared with TRBD2. J lost 6 bases, V lost 1 base, and 3 bases had no gene match. This CDR3 comprises 15 residues. Germline lookup yields CDR1 SGHTA and CDR2 FQGNSA. The CDR3 protein is CASSLVSGGADTQYF. CDR3 sequence (DNA): TGTGCCAGCAGCTTAGTTAGCGGGGGGGCGGATACGCAGTATTTT.

J is TRBJ2-1 and V is TRBV6-5; 12 bases match TRBD2. Germline CDR1 is MNHEY and CDR2 is SVGAGI. V lost 4 bases, J lost 4 bases, and 5 bases stayed unmatched. The CDR3 runs 16 residues. As DNA, the CDR3 is TGTGCCAGCAGTTCCCCGGGACTAGCGGGTTACAATGAGCAGTTCTTC. Translation: CASSSPGLAGYNEQFF.

This clone appeared a single time. The chain carries TRBV4-1 and TRBJ1-2; D not certain. V lost 4 bases to trimming and J lost 3 bases, with 12 bases between them. This CDR3 region has 14 residues. Germline V CDR1 and CDR2: MGHRA, YSYEKL. The CDR3, as DNA: TGCGCCAGCAGCCTAAGGGTAGACCACTATGGCTACACCTTC. Its translation: CASSLRVDHYGYTF.

V is TRBV7-9 and J is TRBJ2-5; no definite D call. The V gene lost 5 bases and the J gene lost 4 bases, with 11 bases spanning the gap. This CDR3 is 13 amino acids long. Germline CDR1 and CDR2: SEHNR and FQNEAQ (reference sequence). CDR3 DNA: TGTGCCAGCAGCGGCAGCCTAGGAGAGACCCAGTACTTC. Its protein product is CASSGSLGETQYF.

V gene TRBV29-1 combines with J gene TRBJ2-3; TRBD1 might be the D (5 bases). Looked up from germline, CDR1 is SQVTM and CDR2 is ANQGSEA. The CDR3 totals 16 residues. Trimming stripped 3 bases from V and 1 base from J, with 17 bases between. CDR3 sequence (DNA): TGCAGCGTTGATTTCCAGGACAAGTCGGGCACAGATACGCAGTATTTT. Encoded protein: CSVDFQDKSGTDTQYF.

This rearrangement joins TRBV6-5 to TRBJ2-3; 9 bases are a match to TRBD2. Germline CDR1 reads MNHEY; CDR2 reads SVGAGI. V lost 4 bases and J lost 10; bases outside the gene matches: 12. The CDR3 sequence is 15 residues long. The CDR3: CASSSLAGGPLAQYF. The CDR3 bases are TGTGCCAGCAGTTCCTTGGCGGGGGGGCCGTTAGCGCAGTATTTT.

The chain couples TRBV29-1 to TRBJ2-5; 8 nucleotides agree with TRBD1. TRBJ2-7 matches the DNA end more closely, so the J call is doubtful. Germline assignment: CDR1 SQVTM and CDR2 ANQGSEA. The CDR3 runs 12 residues. In DNA, the CDR3 is TGCAGCGTTTTTAGACAGGGGAACGAGCAGTACTTC. This gives the protein CSVFRQGNEQYF.

The chain joins TRBV12-5 to TRBJ2-1, with D possibly matching TRBD2 (5 bases). The CDR3 has 16 residues. Trimming pared 6 bases from V and 4 bases from J, leaving 19 bases between. Looked up from germline, CDR1 is LGHNT and CDR2 is FRNRAP. DNA for the CDR3: TGTGCTAGTGGATCCGGACCCGGGCGGGTTTACAATGAGCAGTTCTTC. Translating gives CASGSGPGRVYNEQFF.

The J gene is TRBJ1-2, the V gene TRBV7-9; D is ambiguous. From germline, CDR1 is SEHNR and CDR2 FQNEAQ (reference sequence). Deletions cut 5 bases from V and 7 bases from J, with 17 bases between. This CDR3 comprises 14 residues. CDR3 sequence reads: CASSPPGDGSGYTF. As DNA, the CDR3 is TGTGCCAGCAGCCCACCGGGCGACGGCTCTGGCTACACCTTC.

The rearrangement uses TRBV25-1 and TRBJ1-2; no clear D gene. This CDR3 has 13 residues. CDR1 MGHDK and CDR2 SYGVNS come from the germline V gene. The germline V and J ends were trimmed by 1 base and 8 bases, with 11 bases remaining between them. CDR3 residues: CASSESGQAGYTF. CDR3 DNA sequence: TGTGCCAGCAGTGAATCCGGCCAGGCGGGCTACACCTTC.

This chain connects TRBV4-3 to TRBJ2-5; D is undetermined. The end of the DNA fits TRBJ2-7 better, so the J call may be wrong. The CDR3 sequence is 14 residues long. Germline CDR1 is LGHNA and CDR2 is YSLEER. In nucleotides, the CDR3 is TGCGCCAGCAGCCAAGCTACAGTCTCCTACGAGCAGTACTTC. It encodes CASSQATVSYEQYF.

The V gene is TRBV10-3, the J gene TRBJ2-7; 7 nucleotides match TRBD1. Germline CDR1 reads ENHRY; CDR2 reads SYGVKD. V gave up 5 bases and J gave up 3 bases; unmatched junction bases: 7. This CDR3 region has 14 residues. The CDR3 loop reads CAISSAGGLYEQYF. In nucleotides, the CDR3 is TGTGCCATCAGTAGCGCAGGGGGTCTCTACGAGCAGTACTTC.

The V and J genes are TRBV5-1 and TRBJ1-1; 7 bases align to TRBD1. The CDR3 is 16 residues long. The germline V gene encodes CDR1 SGHRS and CDR2 YFSETQ. After removal of 2 bases from V and 0 bases from J, the junction contained 7 bases not matched to a gene. The CDR3 spells CASSFRTGFMNTEAFF. The CDR3 DNA reads TGCGCCAGCAGCTTCAGGACAGGATTTATGAACACTGAAGCTTTCTTT.

This sequence joins TRBV11-2 and TRBJ1-1; TRBD1 is a possible D gene (5 bases). CDR1 is SGHAT, CDR2 FQNNGV, per germline. Trimming removed 1 base at V and 7 bases at J, with 13 bases between. This CDR3 region has 14 residues. CDR3 bases: TGTGCCAGCAGCTTAGCTCCAGGGCGGTTTGAAGCTTTCTTT. This translates into CASSLAPGRFEAFF.

The CDR3 region is CASSPTSLPGSAGNTIYF. CDR3 bases: TGTGCCAGCAGCCCAACGTCACTCCCAGGATCGGCTGGAAACACCATATATTTT. V and J are TRBV7-2 and TRBJ1-3; D is undetermined. The CDR3 sequence is 18 residues long. Germline V lookup: CDR1 SGHTA, CDR2 FQGNSA. V lost 5 bases to trimming and J lost 2 bases, with 22 bases between them.

The genes are TRBV10-2 and TRBJ2-2; 7 positions agree with TRBD2. J was trimmed by 5 bases and V by 5 bases; bases with no gene match: 5. Germline CDR1 reads WSHSY; CDR2 reads SAAADI. The CDR3 runs to 14 residues. The CDR3 DNA sequence: TGCGCCAGCAGTAAAGCGGGGTATACCGGGGAGCTGTTTTTT. Its translation: CASSKAGYTGELFF.

The chain couples TRBV2 to TRBJ1-5; TRBD1 agrees at 10 bases. V lost 6 bases to trimming and J lost 4 bases; unmatched junction nucleotides: 3. Per germline, CDR1 SNHLY and CDR2 FYNNEI. The CDR3 contains 14 residues. CDR3 sequence: CASRPGQGNQPQHF. Written as DNA, the CDR3 is TGTGCCAGCAGACCGGGACAGGGGAATCAGCCCCAGCATTTT. Drawing the rest from reference TRBV2 and TRBJ1-5, the complete variable domain is EPEVTQTPSHQVTQMGQEVILRCVPISNHLYFYWYRQILGQKVEFLVSFYNNEISEKSEIFDDQFSVERPDGSNFTLKIRSTKLEDSAMYFCASRPGQGNQPQHFGDGTRLSIL.

V gene TRBV4-1 combines with J gene TRBJ2-7; weak D call: TRBD2 (6 bases). Trimming removed 2 bases from V and 3 bases from J, with 11 bases in between. Germline CDR1 and CDR2: MGHRA and YSYEKL. The CDR3 has 14 residues. CDR3 nucleotides: TGCGCCAGCAGCCAACGGACTACCTACTACGAGCAGTACTTC. Its protein product is CASSQRTTYYEQYF.

This chain's CDR3 is CASSVEDAPGYGYTF. DNA of the CDR3: TGTGCCAGCAGCGTAGAGGACGCTCCGGGCTATGGCTACACCTTC. This chain joins TRBV9 and TRBJ1-2; D gene uncertain. V was trimmed by 0 bases and J by 4 bases, leaving 13 bases between them. The CDR3 totals 15 residues. Germline V CDR1 and CDR2: SGDLS, YYNGEE.

The rearrangement joins TRBV7-9 to TRBJ2-5, with 10 nucleotides matching TRBD2. CDR1 is SEHNR, CDR2 FQNEAQ, per germline (reference sequence). The V segment lost 4 bases and the J segment 1 base; nucleotides outside the gene matches: 6. The CDR3 sequence is 16 residues long. Here the CDR3 reads CASSSPLAGAQETQYF. CDR3 coding DNA: TGTGCCAGCAGCTCGCCTCTAGCGGGGGCCCAAGAGACCCAGTACTTC. Looking up the rest from reference TRBV7-9 and TRBJ2-5 gives the full variable domain: DTGVSQNPRHKITKRGQNVTFRCDPISEHNRLYWYRQTLGQGPEFLTYFQNEAQLEKSRLLSDRFSAERPKGSFSTLEIQRTEQGDSAMYLCASSSPLAGAQETQYFGPGTRLLVL.